These T cell receptor beta chains were read from a single sample in a study of OX40 agonist ivuxolimab in advanced cancers. Profiling relied on immunoSEQ multiplex PCR, and the TCRdb table lists in-frame clones only, not all of them. This sample yields about 90,000 clones, of which 85% to 90% are seen a single time; approximately 0.22% belongs to the top ten. This material consisted of CD4+ or CD8+ T cells sorted from blood, taken in a trial of the OX40 agonist ivuxolimab. Source of these receptors: an adult with an advanced solid tumor such as melanoma, head and neck, liver or kidney cancer. CDR3s include the opening cysteine and the closing phenylalanine or tryptophan. D genes are given only for firm matches. The size field is filled for only some rows; it gives once, few, many or a size class.

j_call d_call v_call clone_size cdr3_nt cdr3_aa
TRBJ1-4 TRBD1 TRBV6-6 . TGTGCCAGCAACGAGCGGGGCAGGGGGCATGAAAAACTGTTTTTT CASNERGRGHEKLFF
TRBJ2-1 . TRBV6-1 . TGTGCCAGCAGTGAATCCCTAGCCGTTTTCGATGAGCAGTTCTTC CASSESLAVFDEQFF
TRBJ2-6 . TRBV28 . TGTGCCAGCGGCAGAATTTCTGGGGCCAACGTCCTGACTTTC CASGRISGANVLTF
TRBJ1-5 . TRBV6-1 . TGTGCCAGCAGTGAAGAAGGTAGGGTTTTGTTGGGGGCCCAGCATTTT CASSEEGRVLLGAQHF
TRBJ2-7 . TRBV11-2 . TGTGCCAGCAGCCTAGCCCCTGTGAGCTCCTACGAGCAGTACTTC CASSLAPVSSYEQYF
TRBJ2-7 . TRBV7-9 . TGTGCCAGCAGCTTCACAGGGGGGGGAACCTACGAGCAGTACTTC CASSFTGGGTYEQYF
TRBJ2-5 TRBD1 TRBV6-1 . TGTGCCAGCAGTGTAGGGACAGGGCAAGAGACCCAGTACTTC CASSVGTGQETQYF
TRBJ2-3 . TRBV18 . TGTGCCAGCTCGACCGCGACCCTCACTAGCACAGATACGCAGTATTTT CASSTATLTSTDTQYF
TRBJ2-7 TRBD2 TRBV19 . TGTGCCAGTAGATCCGGCCGAGATAGCGGGGCCTACGAGCAGTACTTC CASRSGRDSGAYEQYF
TRBJ1-1 . TRBV6-1 few TGTGCCAGCAGTGTGGGCAGAGAAGCTTTCTTT CASSVGREAFF
TRBJ1-2 . TRBV5-4 . TGTGCCAGCAGCTTGGCCAGGGTGGGGGACTATGGCTACACCTTC CASSLARVGDYGYTF
TRBJ1-6 . TRBV7-3 . TGTGCCAGCAGCTTAACAGGGGTTGATTCACCCCTCCACTTT CASSLTGVDSPLHF
TRBJ1-1 . TRBV27 few TGTGCCAGCAGTTTGATGGGAGGGGGTACTGAAGCTTTCTTT CASSLMGGGTEAFF
TRBJ2-3 . TRBV10-1 . TGCGCCAGCAGTGAACGGGCCCTGGGCCCAGATACGCAGTATTTT CASSERALGPDTQYF
TRBJ2-2 . TRBV4-1 . TGCGCCACATCTCGAACTCGGGCCGGGGAGCTGTTTTTT CATSRTRAGELFF
TRBJ2-3 . TRBV6-4 . TGTGCCAGCAGTGACACATTCTCTAGCACAGATACGCAGTATTTT CASSDTFSSTDTQYF
TRBJ2-5 . TRBV5-1 . TGCGCCAGCAGCTTTGGGACCTACCAAGAGACCCAGTACTTC CASSFGTYQETQYF
TRBJ2-1 TRBD1 TRBV10-3 once TGTGCCGCGCAGCGGTCCGGGACAGGGGATAATGAGCAGTTCTTC CAAQRSGTGDNEQFF
TRBJ2-6 TRBD1 TRBV5-1 . TGCGCCAGCAGTGGGACAGCAAGCAGCTCTGGGGCCAACGTCCTGACTTTC CASSGTASSSGANVLTF
TRBJ1-1 . TRBV5-5 . TGTGCCAGCAGCCGGACTGGCACTGAAGCTTTCTTT CASSRTGTEAFF
TRBJ1-1 . TRBV5-4 . TGTGCCAGCAGCCCCCCCGGGGTTCGGATGAACACTGAAGCTTTCTTT CASSPPGVRMNTEAFF
TRBJ1-4 . TRBV19 . TGTGCCAGTAGTAAGGTTGCAGGGCTTAATGAAAAACTGTTTTTT CASSKVAGLNEKLFF
TRBJ2-3 . TRBV4-3 . TGCGCCAGCAGTCTGGGAGCAACGGGCCCGAGGACAGATACGCAGTATTTT CASSLGATGPRTDTQYF
TRBJ1-2 . TRBV18 . TGTGCCAGCTCACTGAACCGGGGTACAGATCAACATGGCTACACCTTC CASSLNRGTDQHGYTF
TRBJ1-3 . TRBV7-2 . TGTGCCAGCAGTTCCACGGTGGGAAACACCATATATTTT CASSSTVGNTIYF
TRBJ2-1 . TRBV7-8 . TGTGCCAGCAGATTGGCCAACTCCTACAATGAGCAGTTCTTC CASRLANSYNEQFF
TRBJ1-2 . TRBV2 . TGTGCCAGCAGTAACAGAAGCTATGGCTACACCTTC CASSNRSYGYTF
TRBJ1-5 . TRBV27 . TGTGCCATCGGGCTTTACCTAGGGTTTTTGGGCAATCAGCCCCAGCATTTT CAIGLYLGFLGNQPQHF
TRBJ2-7 TRBD1 TRBV6-1 . TGTGCCAGCAGTGAAGGGACAGGGGCCTACTCCTACGAGCAGTACTTC CASSEGTGAYSYEQYF
TRBJ2-7 . TRBV11-3 . TGTGCCAGCAGCGCCGACAGTCACTACGAGCAGTACTTC CASSADSHYEQYF
TRBJ2-3 . TRBV28 . TGTGCCAGCAGTTTAGGTTTGAACACCGACACAGATACGCAGTATTTT CASSLGLNTDTDTQYF
TRBJ1-3 . TRBV7-2 . TGTGCCAGCAGCCCAGAGACGTCAGCTGGAAACACCATATATTTT CASSPETSAGNTIYF
TRBJ2-7 . TRBV6-1 few TGTGCCAGCAGTGCGGGGGAAACCTACGAGCAGTACTTC CASSAGETYEQYF
TRBJ1-1 . TRBV6-5 . TGTGCCAGCAGTTACTCTCCGGGGCCGAAGAACACTGAAGCTTTCTTT CASSYSPGPKNTEAFF
TRBJ1-1 . TRBV29-1 . TGCAGCGGTTGGGAAAACACTGAAGCTTTCTTT CSGWENTEAFF
TRBJ2-1 . TRBV28 . TGTGCCAGCCTTCCGGGACAGCGGGGCAATGAGCAGTTCTTC CASLPGQRGNEQFF
TRBJ1-4 TRBD1 TRBV2 few TGTGCCAGCAGTTACCCCGGGACAGGGGTTTCAACTAATGAAAAACTGTTTTTT CASSYPGTGVSTNEKLFF
TRBJ2-2 TRBD2 TRBV28 . TGTGCCAGCACCCCGATCGTTGGCGGGAGGAACACCGGGGAGCTGTTTTTT CASTPIVGGRNTGELFF
TRBJ1-2 TRBD1 TRBV7-9 few TGTGCCAGCAGCTTTACAGGGGGGGGTAACTATGGCTACACCTTC CASSFTGGGNYGYTF
TRBJ2-7 . TRBV4-3 . TGCGCCAGCAGCCAAGCGGGGGCGGCCTCCTACGAGCAGTACTTC CASSQAGAASYEQYF
TRBJ1-4 . TRBV25-1 . TGTGCCAGCAGCTCTGAAAAACTGTTTTTT CASSSEKLFF
TRBJ2-1 . TRBV5-1 . TGCGCCAGCAGCCCGGGCGGCAGAGCCTACAATGAGCAGTTCTTC CASSPGGRAYNEQFF
TRBJ2-6 TRBD1 TRBV18 once TGTGCCAGCTCACCCGGGACAGGGAGCTCTGGGGCCAACGTCCTGACTTTC CASSPGTGSSGANVLTF
TRBJ1-1 . TRBV19 few TGTGCCAGTACCTCGTCGGGGGGGCGATCCGGCGCAATGAACACTGAAGCTTTCTTT CASTSSGGRSGAMNTEAFF
TRBJ1-5 TRBD1 TRBV27 . TGTGCCAGCAGTCCGGACAGGGGGGATAGCAATCAGCCCCAGCATTTT CASSPDRGDSNQPQHF
TRBJ2-1 TRBD1 TRBV18 few TGTGCCAGCTCACCAGAGCGGACAGGGAAGGGTGAGCAGTTCTTC CASSPERTGKGEQFF
TRBJ2-3 TRBD1 TRBV7-3 . TGTGCCAGCAGCTTACTGGGACAGGGGAACACAGATACGCAGTATTTT CASSLLGQGNTDTQYF
TRBJ2-7 . TRBV19 . TGTGCCAGTAGTCTGGCAGGGGCGTTCTACGAGCAGTACTTC CASSLAGAFYEQYF
TRBJ1-6 . TRBV7-9 . TGTGCCAGCAGCCAGGCTGATTCACCCCTCCACTTT CASSQADSPLHF
TRBJ1-2 TRBD1 TRBV29-1 . TGCAGCGGGACAACAGGGGCCTATGGCTACACCTTC CSGTTGAYGYTF
TRBJ1-6 . TRBV19 . TGTGCCAGTAGTATTCGGGACGGCTCCTATAATTCACCCCTCCACTTT CASSIRDGSYNSPLHF
TRBJ2-6 TRBD1 TRBV28 . TGTGCCAGCAGGCCACAGGGGGGATCCTCTGGGGCCAACGTCCTGACTTTC CASRPQGGSSGANVLTF
TRBJ2-3 TRBD2 TRBV9 . TGTGCCAGCAGCAATAGCGGGGGGGCCACAGATACGCAGTATTTT CASSNSGGATDTQYF
TRBJ1-3 . TRBV2 once TGTGCCAGCAGTGCGCGCCAATACTCTGGAAACACCATATATTTT CASSARQYSGNTIYF
TRBJ2-7 TRBD2 TRBV19 . TGTGCCAGTAGTCCCCGATACGGACTAGCGGGAGAAGGTGGGTACGAGCAGTACTTC CASSPRYGLAGEGGYEQYF
TRBJ1-1 TRBD1 TRBV6-1 . TGTGCCAGCAGACCCACAGGGGCGGAGGGGACTGAAGCTTTCTTT CASRPTGAEGTEAFF
TRBJ2-7 . TRBV15 . TGTGCCGGGGAGGCCAGGGGGGAGGAAGAGCAGTACTTC CAGEARGEEEQYF
TRBJ2-3 . TRBV2 . TGTGCCAGCAGTGAAGCGCTTCGTCGACTCGGGCAGTATTTT CASSEALRRLGQYF
TRBJ2-6 . TRBV10-2 . TGCGCCAGTGCGAGGTCTGGGGCCAACGTCCTGACTTTC CASARSGANVLTF
TRBJ2-3 TRBD1 TRBV4-3 . TGCGCCAGCAGCCAACGACAGGGTAGAGTAGGCACAGATACGCAGTATTTT CASSQRQGRVGTDTQYF